The clone carrying this T cell receptor beta chain was observed at least ten times. The antigen remains unidentified. The sample belongs to a study of early T cells in non-severe SARS-CoV-2 infection. Study background: Sequencing used unsorted whole-blood bulk RNA, so chains lack pairing. Study-wide points: The VDJdb matching leaned toward anti-spike CD8 responses and overlooked private and CD4 specificities.

This CDR3 is 17 amino acids long. V lost 0 bases and J 4 bases, leaving 16 bases between the germline ends. Germline assignment: CDR1 KGHSH and CDR2 LQKENI. Separate cDNA molecules each had unique molecular identifiers attached to them. TCRdb fed the 5' RACE reads into MiXCR, producing one record per CDR3 protein. This table has tens of thousands of distinct CDR3 sequences, roughly 3% appearing once. The gene calls are TRBV18 and TRBJ1-3, with a tentative D call TRBD1 (5 bases). The TCR sequence derives from an adult who was a healthcare worker with PCR-confirmed SARS-CoV-2 infection or an uninfected control (not recorded which). Sequencing used whole blood. For the CDR3, the DNA is TGTGCCAGCTCACCACCGTGGCGGGGCGATGCGGGAAACACCATATATTTT. Residues: CASSPPWRGDAGNTIYF.